A selection of T cell receptor beta chains follows, all from one sample in a study of shared clonotypes between healthy human individuals. The method was immunoSEQ multiplex PCR; TCRdb's version includes in-frame clones alone and lacks a portion of them. The sample has hundreds of thousands of clones; 96% are singletons. Material for sequencing was naive CD8+ T cells sorted from blood. These receptors were taken from a woman in her 30s in good health. The CDR3 runs from the conserved cysteine through the conserved F or W. The order of the fields is CDR3 protein, CDR3 DNA, D gene, J gene, clone size, V gene. The D gene is left open where the match is weak. Clone size is shown for a subset of rows, as once, few, many or a class of expanded clone.

CDR3: CASRDRAYEQYF; DNA: TGTGCCAGCCGGGACAGAGCCTACGAGCAGTACTTC; D: TRBD1; J: TRBJ2-7; size: -; V: TRBV2
CDR3: CASSKWYDREYEQYF; DNA: TGTGCCAGCAGCAAATGGTACGACAGGGAGTACGAGCAGTACTTC; D: -; J: TRBJ2-7; size: -; V: TRBV21-1
CDR3: CASSGGIDTQYF; DNA: TGTGCCAGCAGCGGAGGGATAGATACGCAGTATTTT; D: -; J: TRBJ2-3; size: -; V: TRBV27
CDR3: CASSDHQREGQETQYF; DNA: TGTGCCAGCAGTGACCATCAGCGGGAGGGCCAAGAGACCCAGTACTTC; D: TRBD2; J: TRBJ2-5; size: -; V: TRBV27
CDR3: CASSPWGVYEQYF; DNA: TGTGCCAGCAGCCCCTGGGGGGTCTACGAGCAGTACTTC; D: -; J: TRBJ2-7; size: -; V: TRBV5-4
CDR3: CASSLGGQRYYNEQFF; DNA: TGCGCCAGCAGCTTGGGGGGACAGCGATACTACAATGAGCAGTTCTTC; D: TRBD1; J: TRBJ2-1; size: -; V: TRBV5-1
CDR3: CASSWGGSQYEQYF; DNA: TGTGCCAGCAGTTGGGGGGGCTCCCAATACGAGCAGTACTTC; D: -; J: TRBJ2-7; size: -; V: TRBV28
CDR3: CASSFTEDYYNEQFF; DNA: TGTGCCAGCAGCTTTACTGAGGATTATTACAATGAGCAGTTCTTC; D: -; J: TRBJ2-1; size: -; V: TRBV13
CDR3: CASSKTGLAEPLYNEQFF; DNA: TGTGCCAGTAGTAAAACCGGACTAGCGGAGCCCCTTTACAATGAGCAGTTCTTC; D: TRBD2; J: TRBJ2-1; size: -; V: TRBV19
CDR3: CASSPDHRDRFTSSGNTIYF; DNA: TGCGCCAGCAGCCCAGACCACCGGGACAGGTTTACCAGCTCTGGAAACACCATATATTTT; D: TRBD1; J: TRBJ1-3; size: -; V: TRBV5-1
CDR3: CASSRVTTSLETQYF; DNA: TGTGCCAGCTCACGCGTTACTACGAGCTTGGAGACCCAGTACTTC; D: -; J: TRBJ2-5; size: -; V: TRBV18
CDR3: CASSEGRGVAGELFF; DNA: TGTGCCAGCAGTGAAGGGCGGGGAGTCGCCGGGGAGCTGTTTTTT; D: -; J: TRBJ2-2; size: -; V: TRBV2
CDR3: CASRPQWGEQFF; DNA: TGTGCCAGCAGACCCCAGTGGGGTGAGCAGTTCTTC; D: -; J: TRBJ2-1; size: -; V: TRBV27
CDR3: CASSYSIELAVNEQFF; DNA: TGTGCCAGCAGTTACTCGATCGAGCTAGCTGTGAATGAGCAGTTCTTC; D: -; J: TRBJ2-1; size: -; V: TRBV6-5
CDR3: CASSSKEISGSIYEQYF; DNA: TGTGCCAGCAGCTCTAAGGAGATTAGCGGGAGTATTTACGAGCAGTACTTC; D: TRBD2; J: TRBJ2-7; size: -; V: TRBV11-2
CDR3: CASSLTLGPISGANVLTF; DNA: TGTGCCAGTAGTCTTACTTTAGGGCCCATCTCTGGGGCCAACGTCCTGACTTTC; D: -; J: TRBJ2-6; size: -; V: TRBV19
CDR3: CASSLSTKGGEGAYNEQFF; DNA: TGTGCCAGCAGCTTATCGACAAAAGGAGGGGAGGGTGCCTACAATGAGCAGTTCTTC; D: TRBD2; J: TRBJ2-1; size: -; V: TRBV7-6
CDR3: CASSQRDRNEQFF; DNA: TGCGCCAGCAGCCAGCGCGACAGAAATGAGCAGTTCTTC; D: -; J: TRBJ2-1; size: -; V: TRBV4-1
CDR3: CASSVGGGVGQPQHF; DNA: TGTGCCAGCAGCGTCGGGGGGGGAGTAGGACAGCCCCAGCATTTT; D: -; J: TRBJ1-5; size: -; V: TRBV5-6
CDR3: CASSFPGQYNSPLHF; DNA: TGTGCCAGCAGCTTCCCGGGACAGTATAATTCACCCCTCCACTTT; D: TRBD1; J: TRBJ1-6; size: -; V: TRBV5-4
CDR3: CASSLSAGTGSHEQYF; DNA: TGTGCCAGCAGTTTATCCGCCGGGACAGGGTCCCACGAGCAGTACTTC; D: TRBD1; J: TRBJ2-7; size: -; V: TRBV27
CDR3: CASSLEMVNTEAFF; DNA: TGTGCCAGCAGCTTGGAGATGGTGAACACTGAAGCTTTCTTT; D: -; J: TRBJ1-1; size: -; V: TRBV5-5
CDR3: CASSDSNRERNYPPSYNEQFF; DNA: TGTGCCAGCAGTGACTCGAATCGTGAGAGAAACTATCCCCCCTCCTACAATGAGCAGTTCTTC; D: -; J: TRBJ2-1; size: -; V: TRBV6-4
CDR3: CASSYSEGIQPQHF; DNA: TGTGCCAGCAGTTACTCGGAGGGGATACAGCCCCAGCATTTT; D: -; J: TRBJ1-5; size: -; V: TRBV6-5
CDR3: CASSLLGLAGGSGANVLTF; DNA: TGTGCCAGCAGCTTATTGGGACTAGCGGGAGGCAGTGGGGCCAACGTCCTGACTTTC; D: TRBD2; J: TRBJ2-6; size: -; V: TRBV7-2
CDR3: CAWSSGTSGPRDTQYF; DNA: TGTGCCTGGAGTTCCGGGACTAGCGGCCCTCGGGATACGCAGTATTTT; D: TRBD2; J: TRBJ2-3; size: -; V: TRBV30
CDR3: CASREGGHYNEQFF; DNA: TGTGCCAGCAGAGAGGGGGGACACTACAATGAGCAGTTCTTC; D: -; J: TRBJ2-1; size: -; V: TRBV28
CDR3: CASSPGGMETQYF; DNA: TGTGCCAGCTCACCAGGAGGGATGGAGACCCAGTACTTC; D: -; J: TRBJ2-5; size: -; V: TRBV18
CDR3: CASSVGRQGSYEQYF; DNA: TGTGCCAGCAGTGTTGGGAGACAGGGCTCCTACGAGCAGTACTTC; D: TRBD1; J: TRBJ2-7; size: -; V: TRBV2
CDR3: CASSQTDRANTEAFF; DNA: TGCGCCAGCAGCCAGACGGACAGGGCGAACACTGAAGCTTTCTTT; D: TRBD1; J: TRBJ1-1; size: -; V: TRBV4-1
CDR3: CAISAGMNTEAFF; DNA: TGTGCCATCAGTGCTGGGATGAACACTGAAGCTTTCTTT; D: -; J: TRBJ1-1; size: -; V: TRBV10-3
CDR3: CASSEGLQGREQYF; DNA: TGTGCCAGCAGCGAGGGACTCCAGGGTCGGGAGCAGTACTTC; D: -; J: TRBJ2-7; size: -; V: TRBV27
CDR3: CASSEKRTTDTQYF; DNA: TGCGCCAGCAGTGAGAAGCGGACCACAGATACGCAGTATTTT; D: -; J: TRBJ2-3; size: once; V: TRBV10-1
CDR3: CASSLGRTVNTEAFF; DNA: TGTGCCAGCAGCTTGGGTAGGACAGTGAACACTGAAGCTTTCTTT; D: -; J: TRBJ1-1; size: -; V: TRBV7-6
CDR3: CASSLGQGGSPLHF; DNA: TGTGCCAGCAGTCTAGGACAGGGAGGCTCACCCCTCCACTTT; D: TRBD1; J: TRBJ1-6; size: -; V: TRBV27
CDR3: CSAGAGETQYF; DNA: TGCAGCGCAGGGGCGGGAGAGACCCAGTACTTC; D: -; J: TRBJ2-5; size: -; V: TRBV29-1
CDR3: CASSQTGWFGYTF; DNA: TGTGCCAGCAGCCAGACAGGGTGGTTCGGCTACACCTTC; D: TRBD1; J: TRBJ1-2; size: -; V: TRBV5-8
CDR3: CASSPGGDTEAFF; DNA: TGTGCCAGCAGCCCTGGTGGGGACACTGAAGCTTTCTTT; D: -; J: TRBJ1-1; size: -; V: TRBV5-4
CDR3: CASSLLVAGAGDTQYF; DNA: TGTGCCAGCAGTTTATTGGTAGCGGGAGCTGGAGATACGCAGTATTTT; D: TRBD2; J: TRBJ2-3; size: -; V: TRBV28
CDR3: CASSLDMGSSYEQYF; DNA: TGTGCCAGCAGTTTAGACATGGGTTCCTCCTACGAGCAGTACTTC; D: -; J: TRBJ2-7; size: once; V: TRBV27
CDR3: CASSSERERWNEQFF; DNA: TGTGCCAGCAGCTCGGAGCGGGAGAGATGGAATGAGCAGTTCTTC; D: TRBD2; J: TRBJ2-1; size: once; V: TRBV7-8
CDR3: CATTGGGGYNEQFF; DNA: TGTGCCACCACAGGTGGGGGTGGCTACAATGAGCAGTTCTTC; D: -; J: TRBJ2-1; size: -; V: TRBV15
CDR3: CASSSGTGPYNEQFF; DNA: TGTGCCAGCAGTTCCGGGACAGGACCCTACAATGAGCAGTTCTTC; D: TRBD1; J: TRBJ2-1; size: -; V: TRBV27
CDR3: CASGTGSAYEQYF; DNA: TGTGCCAGCGGGACGGGATCAGCCTACGAGCAGTACTTC; D: -; J: TRBJ2-7; size: -; V: TRBV28
CDR3: CATSRDRELANGYTF; DNA: TGTGCCACCAGCAGAGATCGTGAACTCGCAAATGGCTACACCTTC; D: -; J: TRBJ1-2; size: once; V: TRBV15
CDR3: CASKPGQNLNSPLHF; DNA: TGTGCCAGCAAACCGGGACAGAACCTCAATTCACCCCTCCACTTT; D: TRBD1; J: TRBJ1-6; size: -; V: TRBV28
CDR3: CASSLLRRGGGNEQFF; DNA: TGTGCCAGCAGCTTGTTGAGACGGGGAGGAGGTAATGAGCAGTTCTTC; D: -; J: TRBJ2-1; size: -; V: TRBV7-9
CDR3: CASSPDSYEQYF; DNA: TGTGCCAGCTCACCCGACTCCTACGAGCAGTACTTC; D: -; J: TRBJ2-7; size: -; V: TRBV18
CDR3: CSVELHPGTGGGGYTF; DNA: TGCAGCGTTGAGCTTCACCCTGGGACAGGGGGCGGTGGCTACACCTTC; D: TRBD1; J: TRBJ1-2; size: once; V: TRBV29-1
CDR3: CASSTGQGSHYEQYF; DNA: TGTGCCAGTAGTACCGGACAGGGGAGTCACTACGAGCAGTACTTC; D: TRBD1; J: TRBJ2-7; size: -; V: TRBV19
CDR3: CASSATGGYEQYF; DNA: TGTGCCAGCAGCGCGACAGGGGGGTACGAGCAGTACTTC; D: TRBD1; J: TRBJ2-7; size: -; V: TRBV6-1
CDR3: CASSQEGDSLYEQYF; DNA: TGCGCCAGCAGCCAAGAAGGGGACTCCCTCTACGAGCAGTACTTC; D: -; J: TRBJ2-7; size: once; V: TRBV4-1
CDR3: CASRSEGRWTEAFF; DNA: TGCGCCAGCCGGTCCGAGGGGAGATGGACTGAAGCTTTCTTT; D: -; J: TRBJ1-1; size: -; V: TRBV5-1
CDR3: CASTQGQANEKLFF; DNA: TGTGCCAGCACCCAAGGACAAGCTAATGAAAAACTGTTTTTT; D: -; J: TRBJ1-4; size: once; V: TRBV7-9
CDR3: CASSSRGGQPQHF; DNA: TGTGCCAGCAGCTCGAGGGGTGGTCAGCCCCAGCATTTT; D: -; J: TRBJ1-5; size: -; V: TRBV7-8
CDR3: CASSFQGEHEQFF; DNA: TGTGCCAGCAGTTTTCAGGGTGAGCATGAGCAGTTCTTC; D: -; J: TRBJ2-1; size: once; V: TRBV27
CDR3: CASSIGSWGSYEQYF; DNA: TGTGCCAGTAGTATTGGGTCCTGGGGCTCCTACGAGCAGTACTTC; D: -; J: TRBJ2-7; size: -; V: TRBV19
CDR3: CASSAGLGDSPYGYTF; DNA: TGTGCCAGCAGCGCCGGGCTTGGGGACAGCCCTTATGGCTACACCTTC; D: TRBD1; J: TRBJ1-2; size: -; V: TRBV13
CDR3: CASSFAGTAGGGTDTQYF; DNA: TGTGCCAGCAGCTTCGCCGGGACTGCCGGGGGGGGCACAGATACGCAGTATTTT; D: TRBD2; J: TRBJ2-3; size: -; V: TRBV11-2
CDR3: CASSLFGGWEEQYF; DNA: TGTGCCAGCAGTTTGTTTGGGGGTTGGGAGGAGCAGTACTTC; D: -; J: TRBJ2-7; size: -; V: TRBV27